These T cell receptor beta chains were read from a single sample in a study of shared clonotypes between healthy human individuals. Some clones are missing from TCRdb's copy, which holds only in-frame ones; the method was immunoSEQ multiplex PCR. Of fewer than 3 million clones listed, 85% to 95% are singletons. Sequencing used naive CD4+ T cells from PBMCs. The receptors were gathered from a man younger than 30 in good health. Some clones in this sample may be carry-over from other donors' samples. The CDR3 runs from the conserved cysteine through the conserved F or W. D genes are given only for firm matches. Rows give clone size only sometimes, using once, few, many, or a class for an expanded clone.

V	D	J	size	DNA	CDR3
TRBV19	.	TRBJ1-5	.	TGTGCCAGTAGTAGGGGAGCGGGTAGCAATCAGCCCCAGCATTTT	CASSRGAGSNQPQHF
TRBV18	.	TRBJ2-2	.	TGTGCCAGCTCACCAGAAGTGGTCGGGGAGCTGTTTTTT	CASSPEVVGELFF
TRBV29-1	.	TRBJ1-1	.	TGCAGCGCCCGCTTAATCAACACTGAAGCTTTCTTT	CSARLINTEAFF
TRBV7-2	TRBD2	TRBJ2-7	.	TGTGCCAGCAGCTCGGGACTAGTCTACGAGCAGTACTTC	CASSSGLVYEQYF
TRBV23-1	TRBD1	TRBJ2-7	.	TGCGCCAGCTCAAGGGGCAGGGGGCTATACGAGCAGTACTTC	CASSRGRGLYEQYF
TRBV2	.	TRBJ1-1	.	TGTGCCAGCAGGGCTGGGGTAAATGAAGCTTTCTTT	CASRAGVNEAFF
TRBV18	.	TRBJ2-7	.	TGTGCCAGCTCACCGGGCCTCTACTCCTACGAGCAGTACTTC	CASSPGLYSYEQYF
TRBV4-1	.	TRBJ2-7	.	TGCGCCAGCAGCGATCGGAGTAGCTACGAGCAGTACTTC	CASSDRSSYEQYF
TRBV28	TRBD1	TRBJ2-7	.	TGTGCCAGCAGTCGCCCGGTGGGGGACAGGCCCTACGAGCAGTACTTC	CASSRPVGDRPYEQYF
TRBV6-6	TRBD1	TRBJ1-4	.	TGTGCCAGCAATATGGACAGGGTTAATGAAAAACTGTTTTTT	CASNMDRVNEKLFF
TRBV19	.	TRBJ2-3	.	TGTGCCAGTAGTAGGAAAGGGCAAGGGAATACGCAGTATTTT	CASSRKGQGNTQYF
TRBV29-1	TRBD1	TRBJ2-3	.	TGCAGCGTTGAGAGACAGGGTGCAGATACGCAGTATTTT	CSVERQGADTQYF
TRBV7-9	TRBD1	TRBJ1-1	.	TGTGCCAGCAGCGGGGGCAGGGGGCTAGTAAACACTGAAGCTTTCTTT	CASSGGRGLVNTEAFF
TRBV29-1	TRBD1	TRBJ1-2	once	TGCAGCGTTGAAGTATTCGGGACAGTTAACTATGGCTACACCTTC	CSVEVFGTVNYGYTF
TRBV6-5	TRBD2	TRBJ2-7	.	TGTGCCAGCAGGGCGAGGCGGGAGGGGGCTGGAGAGCAGTACTTC	CASRARREGAGEQYF
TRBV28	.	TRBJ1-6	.	TGTGCCACTAAGGGCGGACCCTCCTATAATTCACCCCTCCACTTT	CATKGGPSYNSPLHF
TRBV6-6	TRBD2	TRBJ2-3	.	TGTGCCAGTAGAGGAGCGGGAGCGAGAAGAGATACGCAGTATTTT	CASRGAGARRDTQYF
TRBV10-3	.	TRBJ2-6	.	TGTGCCATCAGTGAGTCGAGGGTCTCTGGGGCCAACGTCCTGACTTTC	CAISESRVSGANVLTF
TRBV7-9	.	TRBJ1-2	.	TGTGCCAGCAGCTTAGGCAGCGGAGGGTCCTATGGCTACACCTTC	CASSLGSGGSYGYTF
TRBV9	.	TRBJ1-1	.	TGTGCCAGCAGCGTAGGTCCCCAGACAGCCAGGGGAGCTTTCTTT	CASSVGPQTARGAFF
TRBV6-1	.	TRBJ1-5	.	TGTGCCAGCAGTGAAGCCAGAACAGGCCATAGCAATCAGCCCCAGCATTTT	CASSEARTGHSNQPQHF
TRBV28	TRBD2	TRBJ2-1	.	TGTGCCAGCAGTCGCCGGGGGGAAGAGCAGTTCTTC	CASSRRGEEQFF
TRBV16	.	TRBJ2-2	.	TGTGCCAGCAGCCAATCGGCGGGGAACACCGGGGAGCTGTTTTTT	CASSQSAGNTGELFF
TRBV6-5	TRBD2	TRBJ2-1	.	TGTGCCAGCAGCCGGACTAGCGGAACCTACAATGAGCAGTTCTTC	CASSRTSGTYNEQFF
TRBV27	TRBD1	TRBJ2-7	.	TGTGCCAGCAGTGGCATCCGGGACAGGGGAGGTTGGGAGCAGTACTTC	CASSGIRDRGGWEQYF
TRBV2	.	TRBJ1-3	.	TGTGCCAGCAGGACGGGGGGAACAGCGCCCGGGGACACCATATATTTT	CASRTGGTAPGDTIYF
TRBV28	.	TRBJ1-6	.	TGTGCCAGCAGACGGGGAAATTCACCCCTCCACTTT	CASRRGNSPLHF
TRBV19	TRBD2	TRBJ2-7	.	TGTGCCAGTACTTTTAGGGCTAGCGGTTCCTACGAGCAGTACTTC	CASTFRASGSYEQYF
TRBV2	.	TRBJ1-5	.	TGTGCCAGCAGCCCAGGGGTGGTAAGGAGCAATCAGCCCCAGCATTTT	CASSPGVVRSNQPQHF
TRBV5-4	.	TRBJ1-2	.	TGTGCCAGCAGCACACAGACAGGCTATGGCTACACCTTC	CASSTQTGYGYTF
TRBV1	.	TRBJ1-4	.	TGCACCAGCAGCCAAGAGGGATGGGGCAGCCCAACTAATGAAAAACTGTTTTTT	CTSSQEGWGSPTNEKLFF
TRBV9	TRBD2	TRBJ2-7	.	TGTGCCAGCAGCGTAAGGGGCGGGAGCTACGAGCAGTACTTC	CASSVRGGSYEQYF
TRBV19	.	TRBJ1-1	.	TGTGCCAGTAGTCCCCCCCCCTACCAGGGTACTACTGAAGCTTTCTTT	CASSPPPYQGTTEAFF
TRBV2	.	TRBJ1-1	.	TGTGCCAGCAGGGGGGAGGGGGTGAACACTGAAGCTTTCTTT	CASRGEGVNTEAFF
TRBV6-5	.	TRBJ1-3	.	TGTGCCAGCAGTTACGCAGGGAACACCATATATTTT	CASSYAGNTIYF
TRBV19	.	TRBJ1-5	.	TGTGCCAGTAGTATGCAGAGCAATCAGCCCCAGCATTTT	CASSMQSNQPQHF
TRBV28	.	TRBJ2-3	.	TGTGCCAGCAGTTTCGGTGGGGCCTACACAGATACGCAGTATTTT	CASSFGGAYTDTQYF
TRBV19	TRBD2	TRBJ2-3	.	TGTGCCTCGGGGACTAGCGGGAAGAATACGCAGTATTTT	CASGTSGKNTQYF
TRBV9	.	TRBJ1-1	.	TGTGCCAGCAGCCCTCCACAGGGATGGGACACTGAAGCTTTCTTT	CASSPPQGWDTEAFF
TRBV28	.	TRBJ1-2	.	TGTGCCAGCAGCCTAAGGTCCGGGGGGGACTATGGCTACACCTTC	CASSLRSGGDYGYTF
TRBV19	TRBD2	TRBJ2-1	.	TGTGCCAGTAGTATCGGGGACACCTTCCAAGCGGGGGATGAGCAGTTCTTC	CASSIGDTFQAGDEQFF
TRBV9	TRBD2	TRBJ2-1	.	TGTGCCAGCAGCACCCAGCGGGAGGGCCCCTATAACAATGAGCAGTTCTTC	CASSTQREGPYNNEQFF
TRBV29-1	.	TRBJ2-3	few	TGCAGCGTCCCGAGGGATACGCAGTATTTT	CSVPRDTQYF
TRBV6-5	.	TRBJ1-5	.	TGTGCCAGCAGCCGACTAGGGGACGGCAATCAGCCCCAGCATTTT	CASSRLGDGNQPQHF
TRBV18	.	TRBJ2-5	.	TGTGCCAGCTCACGGGGAGGAGAGACCCAGTACTTC	CASSRGGETQYF
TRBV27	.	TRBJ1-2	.	TGTGCCAGCAGTTTATCGTCGGGGGCCTCCTATGGCTACACCTTC	CASSLSSGASYGYTF